The 27 T cell receptor beta chains listed next were all sequenced from one sample in a study of T cell responses to AZD1222 COVID-19 vaccine (dated by TCRdb to about 2021). Per the publication, the time point label means: about 28 days (+/-7) after the second vaccine dose. The treatment or condition label here, explained by the study, means: meningococcal conjugate vaccine given as trial control. The protocol used for the library was the immunoSEQ multiplex PCR assay. Held by TCRdb, this immuneACCESS table contains in-frame sequences only and omits some clones. Under half of the omission traces to an unresolved V gene where checked; the cause of the rest is unknown. The table for this sample lists approximately 180,000 clones; around nine tenths of them were counted only once. In total, the top ten clones hold 3.6% of the sample. Sequenced material: peripheral blood, taken 28 days after the second dose of the MenACWY control vaccine. These receptors came from an adult who received the MenACWY meningococcal vaccine as a control.

This clone was counted between two and nine times. The chain recombines TRBV5-1 with TRBJ1-2; 8 bases agree with TRBD1. From germline, CDR1 is SGHRS and CDR2 YFSETQ. The V and J ends lost 0 bases and 5 bases, in that order; junction bases with no gene match: 6. The CDR3 is 15 residues long. In DNA, the CDR3 is TGCGCCAGCAGCTTGGACAGGGGGAGCCGGTATGGCTACACCTTC. Translation: CASSLDRGSRYGYTF. Supplemented by reference TRBV5-1 and TRBJ1-2, the full variable domain reads KAGVTQTPRYLIKTRGQQVTLSCSPISGHRSVSWYQQTPGQGLQFLFEYFSETQRNKGNFPGRFSGRQFSNSRSEMNVSTLELGDSALYLCASSLDRGSRYGYTFGSGTRLTVV.

The V call is TRBV11-3, the J call TRBJ2-1, with TRBD2 matching over 16 bases. The CDR3 spans 18 residues. Per the germline V gene, CDR1 is SGHNT and CDR2 is YENEEA. Trimming took 5 bases from V and 7 from J; bases not matched to a gene: 11. This CDR3 reads CASSRLGLAGGPGNEQFF. The CDR3 DNA sequence: TGTGCCAGCAGCAGACTGGGACTAGCGGGAGGGCCCGGAAATGAGCAGTTCTTC.

The chain is built from TRBV2 and TRBJ1-1; maybe TRBD1 (6 bases). The V and J ends lost 4 bases and 6 bases respectively, with 9 bases between them. Per the germline V gene, CDR1 is SNHLY and CDR2 is FYNNEI. The CDR3 loop spans 12 amino acids. CDR3: CASSAQGAEAFF. The DNA of the CDR3 is TGTGCCAGCAGTGCACAGGGCGCTGAAGCTTTCTTT.

The V and J genes are TRBV14 and TRBJ2-5; TRBD2 agrees at 10 bases. In germline, CDR1 is SGHDN, CDR2 FVKESK. Unmatched junction bases numbered 9, after V lost 4 bases and J lost 4 bases. This CDR3 contains 16 residues. The CDR3 sequence is CASSLWRAGGRETQYF. CDR3 DNA: TGTGCCAGCAGCCTTTGGAGAGCGGGAGGGCGAGAGACCCAGTACTTC.

This CDR3 is CAWSVLGAGNQPQHF. The CDR3 bases are TGTGCCTGGAGTGTACTGGGGGCTGGCAATCAGCCCCAGCATTTT. V and J are TRBV30 and TRBJ1-5, with D possibly TRBD1 on 6 matching bases. This CDR3 region has 15 residues. The V gene lost 0 bases and the J gene lost 2 bases, with 11 bases spanning the gap. Germline V gives CDR1 GTSNPN, CDR2 SVGIG (reference sequence).

The CDR3 DNA sequence: TGTGCCAGCAGCCAAGGGGCAGGGGGCTTCGGGAATCAGCCCCAGCATTTT. This gives the protein CASSQGAGGFGNQPQHF. The chain employs TRBV3-1 (or the pseudogene TRBV3-2) and TRBJ1-5; 8 nucleotides match TRBD1. Trimming removed 1 base from V and 4 bases from J; junction bases left unmatched: 9. The CDR3 has 17 amino acids. Germline CDR1 LGHDT, CDR2 YNNKEL (reference sequence).

The rearrangement links TRBV28 to TRBJ2-3; D ambiguous. Germline V lookup: CDR1 MDHEN, CDR2 SYDVKM. CDR3 length: 16 residues. V was shortened by 6 bases and J by 2 bases, with 18 bases between the two germline ends. CDR3 bases: TGTGCCAGCAGGAATCCCCGAGTCTCCTACACAGATACGCAGTATTTT. This sequence encodes CASRNPRVSYTDTQYF.

This chain uses TRBV27 with TRBJ1-2; D possibly corresponds to TRBD1 (6 bases). Trimming took 5 bases from V and 5 from J, leaving 18 bases between them. Looked up from germline, CDR1 is MNHEY and CDR2 is SMNVEV (reference sequence). The CDR3 sequence is 15 residues long. The CDR3 DNA reads as TGTGCCAGCAGTCAACTTAGAGGAGGGGGGTATGGCTACACCTTC. It codes for CASSQLRGGGYGYTF.

The chain joins TRBV24-1 to TRBJ1-2; unclear D gene. The germline V gene encodes CDR1 KGHDR and CDR2 SFDVKD. This CDR3 region has 13 residues. The V and J ends lost 9 bases and 7 bases respectively, with 17 bases between them. In DNA, the CDR3 is TGTGCCACCCCCGTTCCGGAATTTGGTGGCTACACCTTC. This codes for CATPVPEFGGYTF.

The chain recombines TRBV29-1 with TRBJ1-2, with TRBD1 matching over 7 bases. The V and J ends lost 4 bases and 7 bases, in that order; junction bases with no gene match: 12. CDR3 length equals 14 residues. Germline V gene lookup returns CDR1 SQVTM and CDR2 ANQGSEA. The CDR3 protein is CSVADQGQGGGYTF. The CDR3 DNA is TGCAGCGTTGCCGACCAGGGCCAGGGGGGTGGCTACACCTTC.

J is TRBJ1-4 and V is TRBV6-5; D gene uncertain. Germline lookup yields CDR1 MNHEY and CDR2 SVGAGI. Between the trimmed V and J ends, which lost 7 bases and 0 bases, there was a span of 9 bases. The CDR3 totals 14 residues. CDR3 loop: CASTSQTTNEKLFF. CDR3 nucleotides: TGTGCCAGCACCAGCCAAACAACTAATGAAAAACTGTTTTTT.

The rearrangement joins TRBV5-5 to TRBJ1-4; D ambiguous. V was clipped by 2 bases and J by 5 bases, with 19 bases between them. This CDR3 spans 17 amino acids. Per the germline V gene, CDR1 is SGHKS and CDR2 is YYEKEE (reference sequence). Here the CDR3 DNA reads TGTGCCAGCAGCTTCCGTGAGGGTAGGTTAGCGAATGAAAAACTGTTTTTT. Its protein product is CASSFREGRLANEKLFF.

This sequence joins TRBV11-3 and TRBJ2-3; 11 nucleotides agree with TRBD2. CDR1 is SGHNT and CDR2 is YENEEA in the germline V gene. This CDR3 comprises 17 residues. V shed 5 bases, J shed 2 bases, and the junction held 9 bases outside the gene matches. CDR3 region: CASSKPTSGGPTDTQYF. Here the CDR3 DNA reads TGTGCCAGCAGCAAACCAACTAGCGGGGGCCCCACAGATACGCAGTATTTT.

This clone was seen more than once but under ten times. The chain carries TRBV3-1 (or the pseudogene TRBV3-2) and TRBJ2-3; 12 nucleotides align to TRBD2. The CDR3 length is 19 residues. Per the germline V gene, CDR1 is LGHDT and CDR2 is YNNKEL (reference sequence). V shed 0 bases, J shed 2 bases, and the junction held 9 bases outside the gene matches. The CDR3 DNA is TGTGCCAGCAGCCAAGATCCCGGGACTAGCGGGTCAACCACAGATACGCAGTATTTT. Residues: CASSQDPGTSGSTTDTQYF.

This chain connects TRBV19 to TRBJ1-5, with D maybe TRBD1 (5 bases). V was cut by 10 bases and J by 9 bases, with 19 bases left in between. The CDR3 runs to 13 residues. Germline values: CDR1 LNHDA, CDR2 SQIVND (reference sequence). CDR3 bases: TGTGCCATCGCACAGGACCCCTTTGGGCCCCAGCATTTT. Amino acids: CAIAQDPFGPQHF.

This clone was found once. The rearrangement links TRBV29-1 to TRBJ1-5, with D unclear. This CDR3 is built from 14 residues. The V gene lost 4 bases and the J gene lost 0 bases, with 10 bases spanning the gap. Germline CDR1 is SQVTM and CDR2 is ANQGSEA. The CDR3 bases are TGCAGCGTTGGAGGTCAAGGTAGCAATCAGCCCCAGCATTTT. Its protein product is CSVGGQGSNQPQHF.

The CDR3 is CASSYLGENEQYF. The CDR3 DNA sequence: TGTGCCAGCAGTTACCTTGGGGAGAACGAGCAGTACTTC. The chain has TRBV6-2 or TRBV6-3 and TRBJ2-7; tentatively, D is TRBD2 (5 bases). There are 13 residues in the CDR3. Germline CDR1 reads MNHEY; CDR2 reads SVGEGT. Trimming pared 2 bases from V and 5 bases from J, leaving 10 bases between.

The chain links TRBV3-1 (or the pseudogene TRBV3-2) to TRBJ2-7; TRBD1 agrees at 8 bases. Germline V lookup: CDR1 LGHDT, CDR2 YNNKEL (reference sequence). Germline trimming cut 1 base from V and 6 bases from J; bases unmatched to any gene: 5. CDR3 size: 14 residues. The CDR3 loop reads CASSQASRGPEQYF. As DNA, the CDR3 is TGTGCCAGCAGCCAAGCCTCCAGGGGGCCCGAGCAGTACTTC.

The V gene is TRBV9, the J gene TRBJ1-6; a possible D gene is TRBD1 (5 bases). Germline values: CDR1 SGDLS, CDR2 YYNGEE. The V end was cut by 0 bases, the J end by 7 bases, with 14 bases between. This CDR3 is 16 amino acids long. CDR3 nucleotides: TGTGCCAGCAGCGTAGGAGGGCGGGACCTGAATTCACCCCTCCACTTT. As protein: CASSVGGRDLNSPLHF.

The rearrangement links TRBV19 to TRBJ2-3; D gene uncertain. Looked up from germline, CDR1 is LNHDA and CDR2 is SQIVND (reference sequence). Trimming left V 6 bases short and J 6 bases short, with 16 bases between. There are 14 residues in the CDR3. The CDR3 DNA reads as TGTGCCAGTAGCCGTTACGCAGAGCCCGATACGCAGTATTTT. This gives the protein CASSRYAEPDTQYF. The full variable domain, completed using reference TRBV19 and TRBJ2-3, is DGGITQSPKYLFRKEGQNVTLSCEQNLNHDAMYWYRQDPGQGLRLIYYSQIVNDFQKGDIAEGYSVSREKKESFPLTVTSAQKNPTAFYLCASSRYAEPDTQYFGPGTRLTVL.

This chain uses TRBV29-1 with TRBJ2-3; TRBD1 matches 8 bases. The V gene's germline CDR1 is SQVTM and CDR2 ANQGSEA. This CDR3 is built from 14 residues. V lost 4 bases, J lost 1 base, and 4 bases stayed unmatched. CDR3 loop: CSVGKQGGTDTQYF. The CDR3 nucleotides read TGCAGCGTTGGAAAACAGGGGGGCACAGATACGCAGTATTTT.

The chain has TRBV19 and TRBJ2-2, with D maybe TRBD2 (6 bases). Germline V gene lookup returns CDR1 LNHDA and CDR2 SQIVND (reference sequence). There are 16 residues in the CDR3. V dropped 6 bases and J dropped 0 bases, with 14 bases sitting between them. The CDR3 DNA reads TGTGCCAGTAGAAAATGGACTACTTCGAACACCGGGGAGCTGTTTTTT. It yields the protein CASRKWTTSNTGELFF.

The rearrangement joins TRBV11-2 to TRBJ2-7; 8 bases map to TRBD1. Losses at the gene ends were 5 bases for V and 7 bases for J; bases not matched to a gene: 16. The CDR3 runs to 16 residues. Germline V gene lookup returns CDR1 SGHAT and CDR2 FQNNGV. CDR3 region: CASSPVPAQGAQEQYF. The CDR3 region has the DNA TGTGCCAGCAGCCCCGTACCCGCTCAGGGGGCTCAGGAGCAGTACTTC.

The chain combines TRBV9 with TRBJ2-1, with 7 bases identical to TRBD2. Germline V CDR1 and CDR2: SGDLS, YYNGEE. The junction had 3 bases not matched to a gene; V was cut back by 0 bases and J by 3 bases. The CDR3 loop spans 15 amino acids. DNA of the CDR3: TGTGCCAGCAGCGTAGATGCTAGCGGCTACAATGAGCAGTTCTTC. Translated: CASSVDASGYNEQFF. Variable domain in full (rest from reference TRBV9 and TRBJ2-1): DSGVTQTPKHLITATGQRVTLRCSPRSGDLSVYWYQQSLDQGLQFLIQYYNGEERAKGNILERFSAQQFPDLHSELNLSSLELGDSALYFCASSVDASGYNEQFFGPGTRLTVL.

This clone appeared once. This chain links TRBV19 with TRBJ2-5, with 7 bases identical to TRBD1. Germline loops: CDR1 LNHDA, CDR2 SQIVND (reference sequence). V gave up 5 bases and J gave up 2 bases; unmatched junction bases: 2. The length of the CDR3 is 13 residues. The CDR3 bases are TGTGCCAGTAGTGAGACAGGGCAAGAGACCCAGTACTTC. Translated, it gives CASSETGQETQYF.

The genes are TRBV30 and TRBJ1-6, with D possibly being TRBD1 (5 bases). V was pared by 2 bases and J by 2 bases, with 13 bases between. This CDR3 is built from 16 residues. CDR1 is GTSNPN, CDR2 SVGIG, per germline (reference sequence). The DNA for the CDR3 is TGTGCCTGGAGTATTGCAGGGAGGCCCTATAATTCACCCCTCCACTTT. It specifies CAWSIAGRPYNSPLHF. Full variable domain (missing parts from reference TRBV30 and TRBJ1-6): SQTIHQWPATLVQPVGSPLSLECTVEGTSNPNLYWYRQAAGRGLQLLFYSVGIGQISSEVPQNLSASRPQDRQFILSSKKLLLSDSGFYLCAWSIAGRPYNSPLHFGNGTRLTVT.

This clone was observed a single time. This chain joins TRBV3-1 (or the pseudogene TRBV3-2) and TRBJ1-2, with a possible D match to TRBD1 (5 bases). This CDR3 has 14 residues. CDR1 and CDR2 from the germline V gene are LGHDT and YNNKEL (reference sequence). The germline V and J ends were trimmed by 0 bases and 8 bases, with 13 bases remaining between them. The CDR3 nucleotides read TGTGCCAGCAGCCAAGAGCCAGGGTTGAGAGGCTACACCTTC. Protein: CASSQEPGLRGYTF.